Listed here are 31 T cell receptor beta chains from one sample, sequenced in a study of cytomegalovirus exposure and HLA in healthy donors. Using immunoSEQ multiplex PCR, the repertoire was profiled, and TCRdb retains in-frame clones only, with some absent. The sample yields 220,000 or so clones, over 80% seen once. The sample consisted of PBMCs. These receptors all come from a woman aged 25-40 years in good health and CMV-seropositive.

Only one count was recorded for this clone. This chain links TRBV18 with TRBJ2-7; 8 positions agree with TRBD1. This CDR3 contains 15 residues. The J segment lost 5 bases and the V segment lost 6 bases, leaving 12 bases of the junction unmatched. Germline CDR1 is KGHSH and CDR2 is LQKENI. The CDR3: CASSPMTGASHEQYF. CDR3 bases: TGTGCCAGCTCCCCAATGACAGGGGCTAGCCACGAGCAGTACTTC.

The chain carries TRBV10-3 and TRBJ1-5, with TRBD1 as a possible D gene (6 bases). The germline V gene has CDR1 ENHRY and CDR2 SYGVKD. The V and J ends lost 10 bases and 6 bases respectively, with 16 bases between them. The CDR3 spans 13 residues. The CDR3 DNA follows: TGTGCCACCTGGAGTGAGGGGGTTCAGCCCCAGCATTTT. As protein: CATWSEGVQPQHF.

The genes are TRBV5-6 and TRBJ2-1; 13 nucleotides agree with TRBD2. In germline, CDR1 is SGHDT, CDR2 YYEEEE. The CDR3 has 17 amino acids. J gave up 7 bases and V 0 bases, and 7 bases lay outside the gene matches. The CDR3 region has the DNA TGTGCCAGCAGCTTGGTTGGGGGACTAGCGGGATTTAATGAGCAGTTCTTC. Translated: CASSLVGGLAGFNEQFF. Full variable domain (outside the CDR3, taken from reference TRBV5-6 and TRBJ2-1): DAGVTQSPTHLIKTRGQQVTLRCSPKSGHDTVSWYQQALGQGPQFIFQYYEEEERQRGNFPDRFSGHQFPNYSSELNVNALLLGDSALYLCASSLVGGLAGFNEQFFGPGTRLTVL.

V usage is TRBV28 and J usage is TRBJ1-1; 7 bases agree with TRBD1. This CDR3 contains 13 residues. J gave up 8 bases and V 3 bases, and 6 bases lay outside the gene matches. Germline V gene lookup returns CDR1 MDHEN and CDR2 SYDVKM. The DNA of the CDR3 is TGTGCCAGCAGTTTCTTAAACAGGGGAGAAGCTTTCTTT. Its protein product is CASSFLNRGEAFF.

The rearrangement links TRBV5-6 to TRBJ1-2, with D unclear. The CDR3 loop spans 12 amino acids. V lost 9 bases and J 7 bases, leaving 16 bases between the germline ends. Germline V gives CDR1 SGHDT, CDR2 YYEEEE. The CDR3 nucleotides read TGTGCCACCAAGGGCGGCCGTCGTGGCTACACCTTC. It yields the protein CATKGGRRGYTF.

The V and J genes are TRBV4-1 and TRBJ1-2; D not certain. The CDR3 length is 15 residues. The V gene's germline CDR1 is MGHRA and CDR2 YSYEKL. With 2 bases removed from V and 2 bases from J, the gap between germline ends came to 12 bases. The CDR3, as DNA: TGCGCCAGCAGCCAATTCCTCGGGTCAAACTATGGCTACACCTTC. Amino acids: CASSQFLGSNYGYTF.

V gene TRBV18 combines with J gene TRBJ2-2, with TRBD2 identical over 9 bases. The CDR3 covers 14 residues. Germline CDR1 KGHSH, CDR2 LQKENI. V was pared by 5 bases and J by 10 bases, with 8 bases of the junction left unmatched. CDR3 DNA: TGTGCCAGCTCAGAGGGACTAGCCTCTGAGGAGCTGTTTTTT. Translation gives CASSEGLASEELFF.

The chain recombines TRBV11-2 with TRBJ2-2; 13 nucleotides match TRBD2. Germline V gene sequence: CDR1 SGHAT, CDR2 FQNNGV. V lost 6 bases, J lost 5 bases, and 0 bases stayed unmatched. The CDR3 contains 14 residues. The CDR3 sequence is CASRGLAGTGELFF. The CDR3 DNA reads as TGTGCCAGCAGGGGACTAGCGGGGACCGGGGAGCTGTTTTTT.

The chain has TRBV7-9 and TRBJ2-7; D gene unclear. Germline CDR1 is SEHNR and CDR2 is FQNEAQ (reference sequence). The V and J ends lost 4 bases and 4 bases respectively, with 14 bases between them. The CDR3 sequence is 14 residues long. CDR3 DNA: TGTGCCAGCAGCTCGGCCGGGCCAGTTTACGAGCAGTACTTC. Protein product: CASSSAGPVYEQYF.

This clone is a singleton in its sample. This chain uses TRBV5-4 with TRBJ2-1; 7 bases are shared with TRBD2. Germline V gene data show CDR1 as SGHNT and CDR2 as YYREEE (reference sequence). The CDR3 loop spans 15 amino acids. The ends lost 0 bases at V and 2 bases at J; junction bases unmatched: 2. Here the CDR3 DNA reads TGTGCCAGCAGCTTGGGGGGGAGGGCCTACAATGAGCAGTTCTTC. This gives the protein CASSLGGRAYNEQFF.

A note on this clone: Other DNA sequences in the sample encode the same CDR3. V is TRBV9 and J is TRBJ2-1; no clear D gene. The CDR3 length is 13 residues. Between the trimmed V and J ends, which lost 4 bases and 1 base, there was a span of 6 bases. Germline loops: CDR1 SGDLS, CDR2 YYNGEE. CDR3 protein: CASSPSSYNEQFF. CDR3 coding DNA: TGTGCCAGCAGCCCCAGTTCCTACAATGAGCAGTTCTTC.

The CDR3: CASSSVTGNTGELFF. DNA for the CDR3: TGTGCCAGCAGTTCAGTGACAGGGAACACCGGGGAGCTGTTTTTT. The chain employs TRBV27 and TRBJ2-2, with D possibly being TRBD1 (6 bases). The CDR3 extends over 15 amino acids. The V and J ends lost 4 bases and 1 base respectively, with 10 bases between them. Germline values: CDR1 MNHEY, CDR2 SMNVEV (reference sequence).

The chain uses TRBV11-2 and TRBJ2-3; TRBD1 agrees at 7 bases. CDR1 and CDR2 (germline): SGHAT, FQNNGV. Trimming took 2 bases from V and 8 from J; bases not matched to a gene: 10. The CDR3 spans 15 residues. DNA for the CDR3: TGTGCCAGCAGCTTAAGCCCCGGGACAGCGATTACGCAGTATTTT. Residues: CASSLSPGTAITQYF.

This clone was observed once. The chain is built from TRBV20-1 and TRBJ2-1; D unclear. Between the trimmed V and J ends, which lost 6 bases and 5 bases, there was a span of 8 bases. Germline V gene data show CDR1 as DFQATT and CDR2 as SNEGSKA (reference sequence). The CDR3 has 11 residues. CDR3 in amino acids: CSAHRDNEQFF. As DNA, the CDR3 is TGCAGTGCGCACAGAGACAATGAGCAGTTCTTC.

A single count supports this clone. As DNA, the CDR3 is TGTGCCAGCAGCCGACTAGCGGGAGCTTCCGGGGAGCTGTTTTTT. This codes for CASSRLAGASGELFF. The rearrangement links TRBV6-5 to TRBJ2-2, with 12 bases fitting TRBD2. The ends lost 6 bases at V and 6 bases at J; junction bases unmatched: 5. Germline assignment: CDR1 MNHEY and CDR2 SVGAGI. The CDR3 length is 15 residues.

This clone has just one count. V is TRBV7-2 and J is TRBJ1-1; 8 bases align to TRBD1. Per germline, CDR1 SGHTA and CDR2 FQGNSA. The CDR3 runs to 15 residues. The V gene end was trimmed by 4 bases and the J gene end by 10 bases; junction bases not matched to a gene: 14. The CDR3 is CASSSSRGLFSAAFF. The DNA of the CDR3 is TGTGCCAGCAGCTCCAGCAGGGGGCTGTTTAGTGCAGCTTTCTTT.

The table lists this clone with a count of one. The J gene is TRBJ2-1, the V gene TRBV9; 13 bases fit TRBD2. The CDR3 is made up of 17 amino acids. The V gene's germline CDR1 is SGDLS and CDR2 YYNGEE. V shed 3 bases and J 7 bases; nucleotides not matched to a gene: 10. The CDR3 coding sequence is TGTGCCAGCAGCGGGGATCCGGGACTAGCGGGAACTAATGAGCAGTTCTTC. This codes for CASSGDPGLAGTNEQFF.

V gene TRBV7-2 combines with J gene TRBJ2-3; D ambiguous. Germline CDR1 is SGHTA and CDR2 is FQGNSA. CDR3 length equals 13 residues. Trimming shortened V by 3 bases and J by 5 bases, and 9 bases separated the two germline ends. This chain's CDR3 is CASSFFRQDTQYF. The DNA for the CDR3 is TGTGCCAGCAGCTTCTTCAGACAAGATACGCAGTATTTT. The full variable domain, in which reference TRBV7-2 and TRBJ2-3 provide the parts outside the CDR3, is GAGVSQSPSNKVTEKGKDVELRCDPISGHTALYWYRQSLGQGLEFLIYFQGNSAPDKSGLPSDRFSAERTGGSVSTLTIQRTQQEDSAVYLCASSFFRQDTQYFGPGTRLTVL.

This clone was found a few times. The chain has TRBV4-2 and TRBJ2-5; no reliable D call. CDR1 and CDR2 from the germline V gene are LGHNA and YNFKEQ. The ends were cut back, 0 bases at V and 9 bases at J, with 14 bases in the middle. The CDR3 is 14 amino acids. The CDR3: CASSQEDRIGSQYF. The CDR3, as DNA: TGTGCCAGCAGCCAAGAAGATCGAATCGGGTCCCAGTACTTC.

This clone has more than one count but fewer than ten. The chain has TRBV6-1 and TRBJ1-2, with TRBD1 identical over 7 bases. V shed 1 base and J 6 bases; nucleotides not matched to a gene: 5. The CDR3 contains 14 residues. CDR1 MNHNS and CDR2 SASEGT come from the germline V gene. CDR3: CASSEGQGNNGYTF. As DNA, the CDR3 is TGTGCCAGCAGTGAAGGACAGGGTAATAATGGCTACACCTTC.

The J gene is TRBJ2-7, the V gene TRBV2, with D tentatively TRBD2 (5 bases). This CDR3 contains 13 residues. Deletions cut 5 bases from V and 6 bases from J, with 14 bases between. Per germline, CDR1 SNHLY and CDR2 FYNNEI. The CDR3 coding sequence is TGTGCCAGCAGTTTGCAGCCGCGGGCCGAGCAGTACTTC. Its protein is CASSLQPRAEQYF.

This chain uses TRBV4-2 with TRBJ2-7; D is unresolved. This CDR3 spans 13 amino acids. Germline V lookup: CDR1 LGHNA, CDR2 YNFKEQ. Trimming stripped 4 bases from V and 3 bases from J, with 10 bases between. CDR3 sequence (DNA): TGTGCCAGCAGCCGAGGCGGAGACTACGAGCAGTACTTC. This sequence encodes CASSRGGDYEQYF.

The chain carries TRBV18 and TRBJ1-1; D not resolved. Germline CDR1 KGHSH, CDR2 LQKENI. V lost 3 bases and J 1 base, leaving 9 bases between the germline ends. The CDR3 contains 14 residues. The CDR3 spells CASSPGMGNTEAFF. In DNA, the CDR3 is TGTGCCAGCTCACCTGGGATGGGGAACACTGAAGCTTTCTTT.

The chain recombines TRBV27 with TRBJ1-5, with a possible D match to TRBD1 (5 bases). The CDR3 runs 14 residues. The V and J ends lost 4 bases and 4 bases respectively, with 11 bases between them. CDR1 and CDR2 (germline): MNHEY, SMNVEV (reference sequence). The CDR3 bases are TGTGCCAGCAGTTCGGCAGGGCGTAATCAGCCCCAGCATTTT. Translation gives CASSSAGRNQPQHF.

The chain combines TRBV20-1 with TRBJ2-3; D may correspond to TRBD1 or TRBD2 (5 bases each). Germline CDR1 reads DFQATT; CDR2 reads SNEGSKA (reference sequence). V was clipped by 6 bases and J by 9 bases, with 13 bases between them. The CDR3 runs to 11 residues. Here the CDR3 reads CSAETGPTQYF. In DNA, the CDR3 is TGCAGTGCAGAGACGGGACCAACGCAGTATTTT.

Details on this clone: The same CDR3 is also encoded by other DNA sequences in this sample. The chain is built from TRBV9 and TRBJ2-7; D call uncertain. V lost 2 bases and J lost 3, with 3 bases in between. Germline V gene sequence: CDR1 SGDLS, CDR2 YYNGEE. The CDR3 has 11 amino acids. CDR3 sequence (DNA): TGTGCCAGCAGCGTCGGCTACGAGCAGTACTTC. It encodes CASSVGYEQYF.

The chain couples TRBV10-3 to TRBJ1-2; D uncertain. This CDR3 has 11 residues. CDR1 ENHRY and CDR2 SYGVKD come from the germline V gene. V shed 8 bases and J shed 3 bases, with 7 bases lying between them. The CDR3 spells CAIARDYGYTF. As DNA, the CDR3 is TGTGCCATCGCTCGTGACTATGGCTACACCTTC.

The chain is built from TRBV7-2 and TRBJ2-7; D is unclear. The ends were cut back, 2 bases at V and 0 bases at J, with 2 bases in the middle. Germline CDR1 is SGHTA and CDR2 is FQGNSA. The CDR3 loop spans 12 amino acids. The CDR3 DNA is TGTGCCAGCAGCTTAATCTCCTACGAGCAGTACTTC. Translating it yields CASSLISYEQYF.

The chain uses TRBV6-1 and TRBJ2-2; possible D gene TRBD2, 5 bases. The CDR3 sequence is 15 residues long. CDR1 and CDR2 from the germline V gene are MNHNS and SASEGT. Trimming shortened V by 3 bases and J by 4 bases, and 12 bases separated the two germline ends. CDR3 DNA: TGTGCCAGCAGTGAGGGTCGGACTCTCACCGGGGAGCTGTTTTTT. Amino acids: CASSEGRTLTGELFF.

The J gene is TRBJ2-2, the V gene TRBV4-2; D is tentatively TRBD1 or TRBD2 (5 bases each). The CDR3 contains 15 residues. The germline gives CDR1 LGHNA, CDR2 YNFKEQ. Trimming shortened V by 4 bases and J by 0 bases, and 9 bases separated the two germline ends. The CDR3 protein is CASSPQDSNTGELFF. CDR3 nucleotides: TGTGCCAGCAGCCCACAGGACTCGAACACCGGGGAGCTGTTTTTT.

V is TRBV12-5 and J is TRBJ2-1; weak D call: TRBD1 (6 bases). The V end lost 9 bases, the J end lost 4 bases, and 19 bases lay between the germline ends. This CDR3 has 15 amino acids. Germline values: CDR1 LGHNT, CDR2 FRNRAP. The CDR3 DNA sequence: TGTGCTAGATCCCCCCGACAGGAAGATTACAATGAGCAGTTCTTC. This codes for CARSPRQEDYNEQFF.